These T cell receptor beta chains were read from a single sample in a study of T cells in Graves' hyperthyroidism and ophthalmopathy. TCRdb reanalysed the multiplex PCR reads using MiXCR and keeps one entry per CDR3 protein. This sample has about 420,000 distinct CDR3 sequences, with about an eighth found just once. Specimen: blood. Receptor source: a woman aged 18-29 years with Graves' hyperthyroidism. Both conserved end residues are trimmed from each CDR3. Each record gives: J gene, D gene, V gene, CDR3 protein. D genes are given only for firm matches.

J: TRBJ2-7
D: TRBD1
V: TRBV28
CDR3: ASSRMLQGFIRDEQY

J: TRBJ2-1
D: NA
V: TRBV18
CDR3: ASSPFGNSSNEQF

J: TRBJ1-1
D: TRBD1
V: TRBV25-1
CDR3: ASSEYEGQGYTEAF

J: TRBJ2-7
D: NA
V: TRBV6-2/TRBV6-3
CDR3: ASSYYYEQY

J: TRBJ1-3
D: NA
V: TRBV27
CDR3: ASSFQGPGNTIY

J: TRBJ2-1
D: TRBD1
V: TRBV6-2/TRBV6-3
CDR3: ASSYYGTGWDEQF

J: TRBJ1-1
D: NA
V: TRBV11-2
CDR3: ASSLEHWDTEAF

J: TRBJ2-4
D: NA
V: TRBV20-1
CDR3: SAPRGGSKNIQY

J: TRBJ2-5
D: TRBD2
V: TRBV20-1
CDR3: SARAGTSGSTETQY

J: TRBJ2-7
D: TRBD1
V: TRBV7-2
CDR3: ASSSPNTGGQY

J: TRBJ2-3
D: TRBD2
V: TRBV6-1
CDR3: ASSEYSLWRREIADTQY

J: TRBJ2-7
D: NA
V: TRBV12-3/TRBV12-4
CDR3: ASGRKQANFPYEQY

J: TRBJ1-1
D: NA
V: TRBV28
CDR3: ASSLLGYTEAF

J: TRBJ2-3
D: NA
V: TRBV18
CDR3: ASSPRPLRYSGY

J: TRBJ1-1
D: NA
V: TRBV28
CDR3: ASSSSVDTEAF

J: TRBJ2-7
D: NA
V: TRBV20-1
CDR3: SARVLRAPAYEQY

J: TRBJ2-7
D: NA
V: TRBV5-5
CDR3: ASSWVEGWEQY

J: TRBJ1-3
D: NA
V: TRBV3-1
CDR3: ASSQDRTSGNTIY

J: TRBJ2-1
D: NA
V: TRBV7-7
CDR3: ASSLGFVAYNEQF

J: TRBJ2-1
D: NA
V: TRBV3-1
CDR3: ASSQRSREYNEQF

J: TRBJ2-1
D: NA
V: TRBV2
CDR3: ASWANEQF

J: TRBJ2-1
D: NA
V: TRBV12-3/TRBV12-4
CDR3: ASSSFREPEQF

J: TRBJ1-1
D: NA
V: TRBV19
CDR3: ASKGWAANTEAF

J: TRBJ1-2
D: NA
V: TRBV28
CDR3: ASNLQMNYGYT

J: TRBJ1-1
D: NA
V: TRBV29-1
CDR3: SVVRQMNTEAF

J: NA
D: NA
V: TRBV4-1
CDR3: ASSPDEQQETQF

J: TRBJ2-4
D: NA
V: TRBV10-3
CDR3: AISESQDQNIQY

J: TRBJ2-5
D: NA
V: TRBV6-1
CDR3: ASSDSPRETQY

J: TRBJ1-3
D: NA
V: TRBV18
CDR3: ASSTGLQSGNTIY

J: TRBJ1-4
D: TRBD1
V: TRBV10-3
CDR3: AISRGQTNEKLF

J: TRBJ1-1
D: NA
V: TRBV27
CDR3: ASSQTEAGTEAF

J: TRBJ2-1
D: NA
V: TRBV30
CDR3: ASSIGYYNEQF

J: TRBJ1-5
D: NA
V: TRBV30
CDR3: AWRQDSNQPQH

J: TRBJ1-5
D: NA
V: TRBV6-5
CDR3: ASSGRGGDQPQH

J: TRBJ2-2
D: TRBD2
V: TRBV6-2/TRBV6-3
CDR3: ASSYSAGANTGELF

J: TRBJ1-4
D: NA
V: TRBV5-1
CDR3: ASSLAGGPRATNEKLF

J: TRBJ1-5
D: TRBD1
V: TRBV19
CDR3: ASSIPTGDVSQPQH

J: TRBJ2-3
D: TRBD2
V: TRBV5-4
CDR3: ASSPSGTSGRATDTQY

J: TRBJ1-3
D: NA
V: TRBV6-1
CDR3: ASTLPPGNTIY

J: TRBJ1-5
D: NA
V: TRBV2
CDR3: ASSRTVSNQPQH

J: TRBJ2-5
D: NA
V: TRBV29-1
CDR3: SVVPGVGQTQY

J: TRBJ2-5
D: NA
V: TRBV18
CDR3: ASSPNQGETQY

J: TRBJ1-1
D: NA
V: TRBV12-3/TRBV12-4
CDR3: ASSLAQGIPSTEAF

J: TRBJ2-1
D: TRBD1
V: TRBV19
CDR3: ASSWTGKDEQF

J: TRBJ2-7
D: NA
V: TRBV28
CDR3: ASSLEASPYEQY

J: TRBJ1-2
D: NA
V: TRBV30
CDR3: AWSRGTYGYT

J: TRBJ1-2
D: NA
V: TRBV11-2
CDR3: ASSLATGLRYGYT

J: TRBJ2-4
D: NA
V: TRBV28
CDR3: ASSLTGRIVKNIQY

J: TRBJ1-5
D: NA
V: TRBV12-3/TRBV12-4
CDR3: ASSQDPRKNQPQH

J: TRBJ2-5
D: NA
V: TRBV2
CDR3: ASIGHIYQETQY

J: TRBJ1-5
D: NA
V: TRBV7-9
CDR3: ASSPSGGGQPQH

J: TRBJ2-7
D: NA
V: TRBV7-9
CDR3: ASSLVGGREQY

J: TRBJ2-2
D: NA
V: TRBV14
CDR3: ASSQDVLGGAGELF

J: TRBJ2-7
D: NA
V: TRBV12-3/TRBV12-4
CDR3: ASSRGRGYEQY

J: TRBJ2-1
D: TRBD2
V: TRBV6-1
CDR3: ASRGLAEDNEQF

J: TRBJ2-7
D: TRBD2
V: TRBV27
CDR3: ASSLRAGLYEQY

J: TRBJ2-1
D: TRBD2
V: TRBV27
CDR3: ASSSVAGVSNEQF